This passage covers 21 T cell receptor beta chains from one sample sequenced in a study of cytomegalovirus exposure and HLA in healthy donors. The primer mix had 60 Vbeta and 13 Jbeta primers. Some clones are missing from TCRdb's copy, which holds only in-frame ones; the method was immunoSEQ multiplex PCR. Of tens of thousands of clones detected, 81% appear once; the ten largest clones hold around 1.9%. Sequenced material: PBMCs. Receptors originate from a woman aged 25 to 39 in good health and CMV-seronegative.

This chain connects TRBV7-2 to TRBJ1-3; D not resolved. V dropped 1 base and J dropped 4 bases, with 11 bases sitting between them. CDR1 and CDR2 from the germline V gene are SGHTA and FQGNSA. This CDR3 comprises 15 residues. For the CDR3, the DNA is TGTGCCAGCAGCTTAGTCGGGGTCTCGGGAAACACCATATATTTT. It codes for CASSLVGVSGNTIYF.

This clone was picked up a small number of times. The CDR3 spells CASSYRDSEAFF. CDR3 DNA: TGTGCCAGCAGTTACCGGGACAGTGAAGCTTTCTTT. J is TRBJ1-1 and V is TRBV6-5, with 7 bases aligning to TRBD1. The CDR3 extends over 12 amino acids. Trimming cost V 2 bases and J 7 bases; bases outside gene matches: 1. The germline CDR1 and CDR2 sequences are MNHEY and SVGAGI.

V gene TRBV18 combines with J gene TRBJ2-5; no definite D call. The J call may be wrong; the DNA end is better matched by TRBJ2-7. The CDR3 loop spans 15 amino acids. Germline CDR1 KGHSH, CDR2 LQKENI. The CDR3 here is CASSPPSGRAYEQYF. The CDR3, as DNA: TGTGCCAGCTCACCACCGTCAGGCAGAGCCTACGAGCAGTACTTC.

The J gene is TRBJ2-7, the V gene TRBV28, with TRBD1 matching 8 bases. Per germline, CDR1 MDHEN and CDR2 SYDVKM. Losses at the gene ends were 2 bases for V and 0 bases for J; bases not matched to a gene: 6. CDR3 size: 16 residues. The CDR3 DNA follows: TGTGCCAGCAGTTTAAGAAACGGACAGGGCTCCTACGAGCAGTACTTC. Translating it yields CASSLRNGQGSYEQYF.

This chain connects TRBV15 to TRBJ1-5; D call uncertain. Per germline, CDR1 LNHNV and CDR2 YYDKDF (reference sequence). The CDR3 spans 13 residues. Trimming took 5 bases from V and 6 from J, leaving 11 bases between them. CDR3 bases: TGTGCCACCAGCCCCTCGAGGAGTCAGCCCCAGCATTTT. This sequence encodes CATSPSRSQPQHF.

The chain uses TRBV30 and TRBJ2-5; D call uncertain. V was shortened by 4 bases and J by 5 bases, with 11 bases between the two germline ends. From germline, CDR1 is GTSNPN and CDR2 SVGIG (reference sequence). The CDR3 covers 12 residues. CDR3 loop: CAWTPAGETQYF. Here the CDR3 DNA reads TGTGCCTGGACGCCGGCCGGGGAGACCCAGTACTTC.

This sequence joins TRBV7-2 and TRBJ2-1; 11 bases align to TRBD2. The ends lost 6 bases at V and 0 bases at J; junction bases unmatched: 4. The CDR3 runs 16 residues. Looked up from germline, CDR1 is SGHTA and CDR2 is FQGNSA. Here the CDR3 reads CASRKTSGSSYNEQFF. CDR3 nucleotides: TGTGCCAGCAGGAAAACTAGCGGGAGCTCCTACAATGAGCAGTTCTTC.

This sequence joins TRBV4-2 and TRBJ1-6; TRBD1 agrees at 7 bases. This CDR3 spans 16 amino acids. Germline-derived CDR1 and CDR2 are LGHNA and YNFKEQ. The trim removed 0 bases at V and 7 bases at J, leaving 6 bases unmatched. CDR3 protein: CASSQDRGQVNSPLHF. In DNA form, the CDR3 reads TGTGCCAGCAGCCAAGATAGGGGGCAGGTGAATTCACCCCTCCACTTT.

The V gene is TRBV28, the J gene TRBJ2-3; TRBD2 aligns across 15 bases. Germline assignment: CDR1 MDHEN and CDR2 SYDVKM. J gave up 6 bases and V 3 bases, and 7 bases lay outside the gene matches. The CDR3 sequence is 17 residues long. Written as DNA, the CDR3 is TGTGCCAGCAGTTTCGGACTAGCGGGAGGGCCTGAGGATACGCAGTATTTT. This codes for CASSFGLAGGPEDTQYF.

The sample holds one count of this clone. The V gene is TRBV5-1, the J gene TRBJ1-1; 7 positions agree with TRBD1. Trimming removed 2 bases from V and 10 bases from J; junction bases left unmatched: 17. This CDR3 comprises 16 residues. The germline V gene has CDR1 SGHRS and CDR2 YFSETQ. The CDR3: CASSLGLDRHTLRAFF. CDR3 nucleotides: TGCGCCAGCAGCTTAGGGTTGGACAGGCATACCCTGAGAGCTTTCTTT.

The chain carries TRBV5-6 and TRBJ2-1; unclear D gene. Germline CDR1 reads SGHDT; CDR2 reads YYEEEE. The CDR3 is 15 residues long. V gave up 4 bases and J gave up 0 bases, with 11 bases separating them. This CDR3 is CASSLSRSSYNEQFF. As DNA, the CDR3 is TGTGCCAGCAGCCTATCTCGGAGCTCCTACAATGAGCAGTTCTTC.

This rearrangement joins TRBV18 to TRBJ1-5, with D maybe TRBD1 (6 bases). The CDR3 sequence is 16 residues long. Germline loops: CDR1 KGHSH, CDR2 LQKENI. Trimming left V 6 bases short and J 0 bases short, with 15 bases between. The CDR3 loop is CASSPNGQSSNQPQHF. Here the CDR3 DNA reads TGTGCCAGCTCGCCAAATGGACAGAGTAGCAATCAGCCCCAGCATTTT.

This chain uses TRBV11-3 with TRBJ1-2, with TRBD1 matching over 7 bases. Losses at the gene ends were 1 base for V and 8 bases for J; bases not matched to a gene: 4. The CDR3 has 13 residues. Germline CDR1 reads SGHNT; CDR2 reads YENEEA. CDR3 sequence reads: CASSLGQGDGYTF. The CDR3 nucleotides are TGTGCCAGCAGCTTAGGACAGGGAGACGGCTACACCTTC.

This chain connects TRBV28 to TRBJ2-1, with TRBD2 as a possible D gene (6 bases). V was pared by 2 bases and J by 10 bases, with 9 bases between. The CDR3 sequence is 12 residues long. Looked up from germline, CDR1 is MDHEN and CDR2 is SYDVKM. In DNA form, the CDR3 reads TGTGCCAGCAGTTTACTCGGACTAGAGCAGTTCTTC. It translates to CASSLLGLEQFF.

This clone appeared once. CDR3: CASEEAGVHTQYF. The CDR3 nucleotides are TGTGCCAGCGAGGAAGCGGGAGTCCATACGCAGTATTTT. The chain recombines TRBV6-5 with TRBJ2-3; 8 nucleotides agree with TRBD2. The V segment lost 8 bases and the J segment 7 bases; nucleotides outside the gene matches: 8. CDR3 length: 13 residues. CDR1 MNHEY and CDR2 SVGAGI come from the germline V gene.

The chain uses TRBV29-1 and TRBJ1-2, with TRBD1 as a possible D gene (5 bases). The CDR3 covers 15 residues. In germline, CDR1 is SQVTM, CDR2 ANQGSEA. Trimming stripped 3 bases from V and 3 bases from J, with 17 bases between. Here the CDR3 DNA reads TGCAGCGTTGATTTGGTGGTTCGGGACTACTATGGCTACACCTTC. Protein: CSVDLVVRDYYGYTF.

This clone has just one count. The CDR3 is CSVVLQGTEAFF. For the CDR3, the DNA is TGCAGCGTTGTATTACAGGGGACTGAAGCTTTCTTT. The V gene is TRBV29-1, the J gene TRBJ1-1; 7 positions agree with TRBD1. CDR1 is SQVTM and CDR2 is ANQGSEA in the germline V gene. The CDR3 sequence is 12 residues long. V gave up 4 bases and J gave up 5 bases; unmatched junction bases: 4.

The genes are TRBV6-1 and TRBJ2-5, with 8 bases fitting TRBD2. The J call is in doubt because the DNA end fits TRBJ2-7 better. The CDR3 sequence is 14 residues long. The V gene's germline CDR1 is MNHNS and CDR2 SASEGT. The CDR3 loop is CATQLAVRAYEQYF. Written as DNA, the CDR3 is TGTGCCACCCAACTAGCGGTCCGCGCCTACGAGCAGTACTTC.

The sample holds one count of this clone. In DNA, the CDR3 is TGTGCCAGCAGCCGGGACAGGGGTACTGAAGCTTTCTTT. Translation gives CASSRDRGTEAFF. V and J are TRBV6-4 and TRBJ1-1; TRBD1 agrees at 10 bases. V dropped 6 bases and J dropped 5; count of bases not matched to a gene: 3. The CDR3 length is 13 residues. Germline V gene lookup returns CDR1 MRHNA and CDR2 SNTAGT.

The rearrangement joins TRBV9 to TRBJ1-1, with 10 bases identical to TRBD1. V lost 2 bases and J lost 3; bases outside the gene matches: 13. This CDR3 spans 18 amino acids. Germline V CDR1 and CDR2: SGDLS, YYNGEE. The CDR3 DNA reads TGTGCCAGCAGCGTTGGACCGGGACAGGGGAACGCTGACACTGAAGCTTTCTTT. The encoded protein is CASSVGPGQGNADTEAFF.

The rearrangement joins TRBV5-6 to TRBJ2-7; D is ambiguous. V gave up 8 bases and J gave up 3 bases, with 18 bases separating them. The germline V gene has CDR1 SGHDT and CDR2 YYEEEE. This CDR3 is 14 amino acids long. The CDR3 nucleotides are TGTGCCAGTACCCCTCGTGGCTTCCTCTACGAGCAGTACTTC. Amino acids: CASTPRGFLYEQYF.